This TCR beta chain was captured by sequencing in a study of T cell clonotyping in hematopoietic cell transplantation (dated by TCRdb to 2020 to 2022). Context from the whole study: Pretransplant recipient samples were obtained after cytoreduction. A total of fewer than 150 blood samples were gathered in the study from roughly 37 consecutive transplant recipients along with their related donors. Recruitment of patients was conducted between 2015 and January 2017, and follow-up was continued until late 2020 or death.

General findings and caveats noted by the study authors: Broader TCR repertoire diversity after transplant was predicted by Inverse Simpson Index values from donors and from recipients before transplant. The sample size was limited, and CD4 and CD8 repertoire contributions could not be separated because cells were not sorted. Just a small fraction of recipient repertoires overlapped with donor repertoires, and more than 95% appeared de novo at the given depth. Recipient TCR diversity fell after transplant, with pathologically expanded clonotypes rising progressively from day 30 to day 180.

The immunoSEQ assay, a bias-controlled multiplex PCR using V- and J-specific primers, was used to amplify TCR beta CDR3 regions from genomic DNA. In a second PCR step, a proprietary barcode and Illumina adapter sequences were attached to the CDR3 amplicons. An Illumina MiSeq instrument was used to sequence the CDR3 libraries. Per the source publication's procedure: Export and quality control were performed with immunoSEQ Analyzer 3.0, and downstream analyses were performed with R Bioconductor and Immunarch. Only productive rearrangements in the normalized downsampled data set were used to calculate repertoire metrics. Pathologically expanded clonotypes were defined as those larger than 5 templates in the normalized cohort. The Inverse Simpson Index was used to measure repertoire diversity. CMV-specificity analyses were carried out on the non-normalized data set to capture all clonotypes. TCRdb's version of the immuneACCESS table is confined to in-frame rearrangements and falls short of the full clone set. An unresolved V gene accounts for under half of the shortfall where checked; the remainder is of unknown origin. V and J calls and clone size follow that table, whereas D and trimming were derived from the DNA. Recorded for this sample are tens of thousands of clones; about 96% of them occurred a single time. The ten largest clonotypes hold roughly 1.5% of the sample.

Trimming removed 1 base from V and 0 bases from J; the gene matches leave 3 bases unexplained. The CDR3 covers 15 residues, taking in both the cysteine and the phenylalanine. Solely the CDR3 DNA is kept, with 45 bases framed from the first base. From a lookup of the germline V gene, CDR1 and CDR2 are SGHAT and FQNNGV. This clone was counted a single time. Its antigen remains undetermined. No per-base quality is available; no much larger clone lies one base away. Explained via the paper, the time point label denotes: recipient sample about 28 days before transplant, after cytoreduction. Blood from recipients was drawn about 28 days before transplant and again at days 30, 100 and 180 after transplant. Nuclei Lysis Solution was used to extract genomic DNA from fresh or cryopreserved unfractionated peripheral blood mononuclear cells.

The sequence joins TRBV11-2 to TRBJ2-7; TRBD1 fits 7 bases in the junction. The receptor was derived from a woman in her forties or fifties with acute myeloid leukemia. Some clones in this sample may be carry-over from other donors' samples. The sample was peripheral blood mononuclear cells, taken before stem cell transplant. The CDR3 is CASSLVWDSSYEQYF. The nucleotide sequence is given as TGTGCCAGCAGCTTAGTGTGGGACAGCTCCTACGAGCAGTACTTC.